Listed here is a single TCR beta chain. The data were obtained in a study of CD8+ T cells in alopecia areata. Sequencing used cDNA as its template, made by extracting RNA and reverse transcribing it. Measured with immunoSEQ multiplex PCR; TCRdb has only the in-frame clones, and not every one. This table has about 180,000 clones, 40% to 65% appearing once. In germline, CDR1 is SGHNT, CDR2 YYREEE (reference sequence). The ends were cut back, 0 bases at V and 4 bases at J, with 11 bases in the middle. This CDR3 spans 14 amino acids. Treatment in this sample: oral pan-JAK inhibitor, 5-10 mg twice daily. The V call is TRBV5-4, the J call TRBJ2-7; unclear D gene. The specimen was CD8+ T cells sorted from blood, collected at approximately week 52, from a patient treated with tofacitinib. The clonotype was recovered from a human donor with alopecia areata. The chain's CDR3 is CASSLDLGPYEQYF. CDR3 nucleotide sequence: TGTGCCAGCAGCTTGGATCTTGGGCCGTACGAGCAGTACTTC.